This record concerns one TCR beta chain sequence. Antigen unknown. Primers included in the PCR were 60 Vbeta and 13 Jbeta primers. Assay used: immunoSEQ multiplex PCR; TCRdb lists only in-frame clones, some missing. There are under 150,000 clones in the sample; roughly 68% occur only once, and about 4.5% lies in the top ten. This record comes from a study of cytomegalovirus exposure and HLA in healthy donors. Study outcomes and limitations: Presence/absence analyses assumed roughly uniform sequencing depth across donors. Later analysis demonstrated an association between a missense DCLRE1C variant and TCR beta V- and J-gene trimming.

Germline-derived CDR1 and CDR2 are SGHRS and YFSETQ. The CDR3 loop spans 14 amino acids. With 4 bases removed from V and 0 bases from J, the gap between germline ends came to 7 bases. Sequencing was done on a sample of PBMCs. This clonotype was obtained from a man in his fifties or sixties in good health and CMV-seronegative. The chain recombines TRBV5-1 with TRBJ2-2; D gene unclear. Written as DNA, the CDR3 is TGCGCCAGCAGCGTCACTGCGAACACCGGGGAGCTGTTTTTT. Translating gives CASSVTANTGELFF. Drawing the rest from reference TRBV5-1 and TRBJ2-2, the complete variable domain is KAGVTQTPRYLIKTRGQQVTLSCSPISGHRSVSWYQQTPGQGLQFLFEYFSETQRNKGNFPGRFSGRQFSNSRSEMNVSTLELGDSALYLCASSVTANTGELFFGEGSRLTVL.